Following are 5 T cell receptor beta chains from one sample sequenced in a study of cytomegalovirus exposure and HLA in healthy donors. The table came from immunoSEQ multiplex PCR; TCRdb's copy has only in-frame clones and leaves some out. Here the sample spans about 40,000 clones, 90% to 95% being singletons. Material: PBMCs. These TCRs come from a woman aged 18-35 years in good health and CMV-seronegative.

The CDR3 protein is CASRTGGPSLYEQYF. In nucleotides, the CDR3 is TGCGCCAGCAGAACAGGGGGACCCTCCCTCTACGAGCAGTACTTC. The genes are TRBV10-2 and TRBJ2-7; 8 nucleotides line up with TRBD1. Losses at the gene ends were 6 bases for V and 3 bases for J; bases not matched to a gene: 10. This CDR3 has 15 residues. CDR1 is WSHSY, CDR2 SAAADI, per germline.

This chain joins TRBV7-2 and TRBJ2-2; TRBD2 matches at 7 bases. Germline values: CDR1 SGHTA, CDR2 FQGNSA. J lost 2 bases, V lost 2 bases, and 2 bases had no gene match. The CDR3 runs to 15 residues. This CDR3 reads CASSLSGVNTGELFF. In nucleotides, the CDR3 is TGTGCCAGCAGCTTAAGCGGGGTAAACACCGGGGAGCTGTTTTTT.

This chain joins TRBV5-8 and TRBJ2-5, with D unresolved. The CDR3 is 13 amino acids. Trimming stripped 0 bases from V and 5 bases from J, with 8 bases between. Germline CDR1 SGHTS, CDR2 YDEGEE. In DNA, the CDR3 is TGTGCCAGCAGCTTGGGGCCTAGGGAGACCCAGTACTTC. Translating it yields CASSLGPRETQYF.

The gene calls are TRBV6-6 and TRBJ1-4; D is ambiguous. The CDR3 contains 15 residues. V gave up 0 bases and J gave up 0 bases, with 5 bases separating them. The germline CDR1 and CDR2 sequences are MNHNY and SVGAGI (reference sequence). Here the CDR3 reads CASSYSEPTNEKLFF. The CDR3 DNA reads TGTGCCAGCAGTTACTCTGAGCCAACTAATGAAAAACTGTTTTTT.

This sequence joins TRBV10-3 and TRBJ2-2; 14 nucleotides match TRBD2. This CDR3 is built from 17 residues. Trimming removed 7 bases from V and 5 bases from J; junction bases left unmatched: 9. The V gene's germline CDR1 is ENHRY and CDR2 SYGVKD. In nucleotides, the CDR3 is TGTGCCATCAACCCGACTAGCGGGAGGGAAGAAACCGGGGAGCTGTTTTTT. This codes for CAINPTSGREETGELFF.